This TCR beta chain was recovered during a study of T cells in Graves' hyperthyroidism and ophthalmopathy. Approximately 9.3 ml of fresh peripheral blood supplied the PBMCs. Findings and limits, study-wide: A 13 V-J signature model discriminated ophthalmopathy versus stable hyperthyroidism. In validation, the model predicted ophthalmopathy. These predictions came a median about 6.2 months before onset.

TCR beta CDR3 regions were amplified from RNA transcripts. Researchers ran a first-round RT-PCR on the TCR CDR3 using the HTBI primer set. TCRdb reanalysed the multiplex PCR reads using MiXCR and keeps one entry per CDR3 protein. The sample lists about 480,000 distinct CDR3 sequences, 13% to 15% occurring once. Germline trimming cut 3 bases from V and 0 bases from J; bases unmatched to any gene: 7. The CDR3 spans 17 residues. Germline V gene sequence: CDR1 KGHSH, CDR2 LQKENI. With regard to this clonotype: The antigen is not known.

The specimen was blood. The sequence came from a woman between 18 and 29 years old with Graves' hyperthyroidism. The chain is built from TRBV18 and TRBJ1-1; TRBD1 matches 10 bases. This CDR3 is CASSPEDRGYMNTEAFF. The CDR3 coding sequence is TGTGCCAGCTCACCTGAGGACAGGGGGTACATGAACACTGAAGCTTTCTTT.